The clone carrying this TCR beta chain was detected ten times or more. The length of the CDR3 is 13 residues. Trimming shortened V by 5 bases and J by 2 bases, and 9 bases separated the two germline ends. Per the germline V gene, CDR1 is SGHTA and CDR2 is FQGTGA. In TCRdb, the 5' RACE reads were re-called with MiXCR into one record per CDR3 protein. The sample yields about 560,000 distinct CDR3 sequences, approximately 15% seen once. The record originates from a study of T-cell memory formation after mild COVID-19. This chain uses TRBV7-3 with TRBJ1-1, with D perhaps TRBD1 (6 bases). This TCR was recovered from an adult woman who had mild COVID-19 (a few samples of this study predate the infection). Cell type and time point are not known. The sequencing sample was made of PBMCs or a T cell subset sorted from them (not recorded which). The CDR3 DNA is TGTGCCAGCAGCCAGACAGGTAACACTGAAGCTTTCTTT. This translates into CASSQTGNTEAFF. The complete variable domain, with remaining parts taken from reference TRBV7-3 and TRBJ1-1, reads GAGVSQTPSNKVTEKGKYVELRCDPISGHTALYWYRQSLGQGPEFLIYFQGTGAADDSGLPNDRFFAVRPEGSVSTLKIQRTERGDSAVYLCASSQTGNTEAFFGQGTRLTVV.